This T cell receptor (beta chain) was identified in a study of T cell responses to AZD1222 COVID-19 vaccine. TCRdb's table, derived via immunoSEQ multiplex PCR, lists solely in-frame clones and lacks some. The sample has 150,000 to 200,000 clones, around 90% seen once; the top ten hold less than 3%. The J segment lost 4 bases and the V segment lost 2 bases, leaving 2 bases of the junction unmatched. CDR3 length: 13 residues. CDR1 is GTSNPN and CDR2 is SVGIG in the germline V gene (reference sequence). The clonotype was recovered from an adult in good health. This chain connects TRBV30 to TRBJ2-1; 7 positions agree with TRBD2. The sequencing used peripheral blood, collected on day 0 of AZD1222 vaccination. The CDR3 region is CAWSPSGYNEQFF. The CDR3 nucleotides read TGTGCCTGGAGTCCTAGCGGATACAATGAGCAGTTCTTC.